One sample yielded the 18 T cell receptor beta chains listed below, sequenced in a study of control samples from healthy donors and cancer patients. TCRdb's copy holds only in-frame clones and misses some; the assay was immunoSEQ multiplex PCR. The table includes over 150,000 clones, roughly 94% detected once. The sequenced sample was blood. These receptors originate from a woman between 18 and 29 years old in good health.

The V and J genes are TRBV28 and TRBJ2-5; 8 bases line up with TRBD1. The CDR3 has 16 residues. V shed 4 bases, J shed 2 bases, and the junction held 9 bases outside the gene matches. Per the germline V gene, CDR1 is MDHEN and CDR2 is SYDVKM. DNA of the CDR3: TGTGCCAGCAGTTACGTCCAGGGGGCGCCTCAAGAGACCCAGTACTTC. Residues: CASSYVQGAPQETQYF.

This chain uses TRBV28 with TRBJ2-1; TRBD2 aligns across 14 bases. Trimming took 6 bases from V and 5 from J; bases not matched to a gene: 12. The CDR3 consists of 18 residues. Germline assignment: CDR1 MDHEN and CDR2 SYDVKM. This CDR3 reads CASRYENWTSGRNNEQFF. The CDR3 coding sequence is TGTGCCAGCAGATATGAGAACTGGACTAGCGGGAGGAACAATGAGCAGTTCTTC. The variable domain in full, with the rest retrieved from reference TRBV28 and TRBJ2-1, is DVKVTQSSRYLVKRTGEKVFLECVQDMDHENMFWYRQDPGLGLRLIYFSYDVKMKEKGDIPEGYSVSREKKERFSLILESASTNQTSMYLCASRYENWTSGRNNEQFFGPGTRLTVL.

V and J are TRBV5-4 and TRBJ2-5, with 10 bases identical to TRBD2. The CDR3 extends over 16 amino acids. Per the germline V gene, CDR1 is SGHNT and CDR2 is YYREEE (reference sequence). V dropped 4 bases and J dropped 4; count of bases not matched to a gene: 10. Here the CDR3 DNA reads TGTGCCAGCAGCCCAGCCTTAGCGGGAGGTAGAGAGACCCAGTACTTC. It specifies CASSPALAGGRETQYF.

V usage is TRBV2 and J usage is TRBJ2-5; D possibly corresponds to TRBD2 (5 bases). CDR1 and CDR2 from the germline V gene are SNHLY and FYNNEI. V lost 5 bases, J lost 2 bases, and 6 bases lay in between. The CDR3 covers 12 residues. The CDR3, as DNA: TGTGCCAGCAGTAGGGAGCAAGAGACCCAGTACTTC. It translates to CASSREQETQYF.

This clone was detected only once. The chain recombines TRBV28 with TRBJ2-7; 7 nucleotides agree with TRBD2. With 5 bases clipped from V and 5 bases from J, the junction kept 9 bases outside the gene matches. Germline V CDR1 and CDR2: MDHEN, SYDVKM. The CDR3 runs to 14 residues. CDR3 protein: CASSLRTRRDEQYF. In DNA form, the CDR3 reads TGTGCCAGCAGTCTGCGGACTAGGCGGGACGAGCAGTACTTC. Using reference TRBV28 and TRBJ2-7 for the parts outside the CDR3, the full variable domain is DVKVTQSSRYLVKRTGEKVFLECVQDMDHENMFWYRQDPGLGLRLIYFSYDVKMKEKGDIPEGYSVSREKKERFSLILESASTNQTSMYLCASSLRTRRDEQYFGPGTRLTVT.

The gene calls are TRBV7-9 and TRBJ1-1; possibly TRBD1 for D (5 bases). Between the trimmed V and J ends, which lost 5 bases and 1 base, there was a span of 20 bases. This CDR3 contains 17 residues. CDR1 SEHNR and CDR2 FQNEAQ come from the germline V gene (reference sequence). The CDR3 loop reads CASSPPRAGTGNTEAFF. Here the CDR3 DNA reads TGTGCCAGCAGCCCCCCCCGAGCAGGGACGGGGAACACTGAAGCTTTCTTT. Full variable domain (missing parts from reference TRBV7-9 and TRBJ1-1): DTGVSQNPRHKITKRGQNVTFRCDPISEHNRLYWYRQTLGQGPEFLTYFQNEAQLEKSRLLSDRFSAERPKGSFSTLEIQRTEQGDSAMYLCASSPPRAGTGNTEAFFGQGTRLTVV.

This chain links TRBV19 with TRBJ1-1; no reliable D call. With 4 bases removed from V and 6 bases from J, the gap between germline ends came to 9 bases. The CDR3 has 12 amino acids. Germline-derived CDR1 and CDR2 are LNHDA and SQIVND (reference sequence). This CDR3 is CASSTVGAEAFF. DNA of the CDR3: TGTGCCAGTAGTACAGTCGGCGCTGAAGCTTTCTTT.

In this sample, this clone turned up a few times. The chain joins TRBV11-2 to TRBJ1-1; D might be TRBD1 (6 bases). This CDR3 contains 14 residues. V gave up 1 base and J gave up 7 bases, with 13 bases separating them. The V gene's germline CDR1 is SGHAT and CDR2 FQNNGV. CDR3 loop: CASSLVAGAGEAFF. The CDR3, as DNA: TGTGCCAGCAGCTTAGTCGCAGGGGCGGGTGAAGCTTTCTTT.

A single count supports this clone. V and J are TRBV3-1 (or the pseudogene TRBV3-2) and TRBJ2-3; 9 bases agree with TRBD1. CDR1 is LGHDT, CDR2 YNNKEL, per germline (reference sequence). After removal of 4 bases from V and 0 bases from J, the junction contained 11 bases not matched to a gene. The CDR3 consists of 18 residues. CDR3 protein: CASSLHRDRESSTDTQYF. The CDR3, as DNA: TGTGCCAGCAGCCTTCACCGGGACAGGGAGTCTAGCACAGATACGCAGTATTTT.

This clone was counted a single time. The chain carries TRBV19 and TRBJ1-2; TRBD1 matches 9 bases. Germline CDR1 LNHDA, CDR2 SQIVND (reference sequence). CDR3 size: 15 residues. V was clipped by 5 bases and J by 3 bases; unmatched bases: 7. The CDR3 loop is CASSSPGQGDYGYTF. The CDR3 DNA follows: TGTGCCAGTAGTTCACCGGGACAGGGAGACTATGGCTACACCTTC.

The chain links TRBV24-1 to TRBJ2-7; 8 nucleotides agree with TRBD1. Trimming took 3 bases from V and 2 from J; bases not matched to a gene: 5. The CDR3 length is 15 residues. Per germline, CDR1 KGHDR and CDR2 SFDVKD. The CDR3 coding sequence is TGTGCCACCAGTGATGGGGGGACAGGCGCCTACGAGCAGTACTTC. This encodes CATSDGGTGAYEQYF.

This clone was detected a few times. The gene calls are TRBV4-1 and TRBJ1-4; 10 bases line up with TRBD1. The CDR3 has 18 residues. Trimming at V came to 0 bases and at J to 6 bases, leaving 10 bases not matched to a gene. CDR1 and CDR2 from the germline V gene are MGHRA and YSYEKL. As DNA, the CDR3 is TGCGCCAGCAGCCAAGATCTGGAGGGGACAGGGGTGGATGAAAAACTGTTTTTT. Amino acids: CASSQDLEGTGVDEKLFF.

For the CDR3, the DNA is TGTGCCAGCAGTTATTCGCACGAGCAGTACTTC. Amino acids: CASSYSHEQYF. The chain joins TRBV6-2 or TRBV6-3 to TRBJ2-7; no clear D. CDR1 and CDR2 (germline): MNHEY, SVGEGT. This CDR3 is built from 11 residues. V dropped 3 bases and J dropped 5 bases, with 5 bases sitting between them.

The chain couples TRBV6-2 or TRBV6-3 to TRBJ2-5, with D possibly matching TRBD2 (7 bases). Germline values: CDR1 MNHEY, CDR2 SVGEGT. The V and J ends lost 5 bases and 7 bases respectively, with 17 bases between them. CDR3 size: 14 residues. CDR3 residues: CASSPSWGGGTQYF. CDR3 coding DNA: TGTGCCAGCAGTCCCTCGTGGGGAGGGGGGACCCAGTACTTC.

The chain employs TRBV18 and TRBJ1-4; possibly TRBD1 for D (6 bases). CDR3 length: 15 amino acids. V was clipped by 6 bases and J by 0 bases, with 11 bases between them. CDR1 and CDR2 from the germline V gene are KGHSH and LQKENI. This CDR3 reads CASSNQGPTNEKLFF. DNA for the CDR3: TGTGCCAGCTCGAATCAGGGGCCAACTAATGAAAAACTGTTTTTT.

The chain recombines TRBV7-3 with TRBJ2-1; no firm D call. The ends were cut back, 0 bases at V and 6 bases at J, with 6 bases in the middle. The length of the CDR3 is 13 residues. Germline V lookup: CDR1 SGHTA, CDR2 FQGTGA. The CDR3 loop reads CASSLTYPNEQFF. In DNA, the CDR3 is TGTGCCAGCAGCTTAACGTACCCCAATGAGCAGTTCTTC.

J is TRBJ1-1 and V is TRBV29-1; D perhaps matches TRBD1 (6 bases). Trimming left V 6 bases short and J 2 bases short, with 16 bases between. The length of the CDR3 is 14 residues. Germline V CDR1 and CDR2: SQVTM, ANQGSEA. CDR3 amino acids: CSVRNSRGNTEAFF. CDR3 bases: TGCAGCGTCAGAAATAGCAGGGGAAACACTGAAGCTTTCTTT. The variable domain in full, completed from reference TRBV29-1 and TRBJ1-1, reads SAVISQKPSRDICQRGTSLTIQCQVDSQVTMMFWYRQQPGQSLTLIATANQGSEATYESGFVIDKFPISRPNLTFSTLTVSNMSPEDSSIYLCSVRNSRGNTEAFFGQGTRLTVV.

This clone appeared a single time. V gene TRBV5-1 combines with J gene TRBJ2-1; 9 bases are shared with TRBD2. The germline V gene encodes CDR1 SGHRS and CDR2 YFSETQ. J was trimmed by 5 bases and V by 2 bases; bases with no gene match: 5. The CDR3 has 15 residues. CDR3 sequence: CASSFGTSSNNEQFF. The CDR3 coding sequence is TGCGCCAGCAGCTTTGGGACTAGCTCGAACAATGAGCAGTTCTTC.